These T cell receptor beta chains were read from a single sample in a study of response to subunit inactivated influenza vaccine. TCRdb re-called the RT-PCR reads with MiXCR, one entry per CDR3 protein. The repertoire has more than 600,000 distinct CDR3 sequences, about 18% of them found once; the top ten carry approximately 10%. The source material was PBMCs from blood, sampled 4 to 6 days after vaccination. The receptors were gathered from a man aged 50-59 years who received an inactivated influenza vaccine. Each CDR3 is given with its conserved first and last residue. A D gene is named only where the DNA matches it firmly. Expanded clones are given a class, and other clones once, few, many or no size at all.

size,D,V,J,DNA,CDR3
few,NA,TRBV21-1,TRBJ2-7,TGTGCCAGACAAGAGGGACGGTCTTTAAACGAGCAGTACTTC,CARQEGRSLNEQYF
NA,TRBD2,TRBV5-6,TRBJ2-2,TGTGCCAGCAGCCGACCGGGACTAGGCTTCACCGGGGAGCTGTTTTTT,CASSRPGLGFTGELFF
many,NA,TRBV20-1,TRBJ1-6,TGCAGTGCTGAGCGACAGACTAATTCACCCCTCCACTTT,CSAERQTNSPLHF
few,NA,TRBV4-1,TRBJ2-3,TGCGCCAGCAGCCAAGTTGAAGACAGGATCACAGATACGCAGTATTTT,CASSQVEDRITDTQYF
NA,NA,TRBV5-6,TRBJ2-7,TGTGCCAGCAGCTTGGCGGGCAGGGTAGACTACGAGCAGTACTTC,CASSLAGRVDYEQYF
NA,NA,TRBV7-9,TRBJ2-7,TGTGCCAGCAGCCGCGACGCCGAGCAGTACTTC,CASSRDAEQYF
NA,NA,TRBV20-1,TRBJ2-7,TGCAGTGCTAGAATTAGGGGATGGACCTACGAGCAGTACTTC,CSARIRGWTYEQYF
few,NA,TRBV25-1,TRBJ2-7,TGTGCCAGCAGTGAATGGCAGGGGTGCCACGAGCAGTACTTC,CASSEWQGCHEQYF
NA,TRBD2,TRBV4-3,TRBJ2-5,TGCGCCAGCAGCCAAGATTGGGCGACTAGCGGGAGTACGCCCCAGTACTTC,CASSQDWATSGSTPQYF
once,NA,TRBV11-1,TRBJ1-1,TGTGCCAGCAGCTGGTCGAGGGACCGGACGAACCCTTTAATACCTGAAGCTTTCTTT,CASSWSRDRTNPLIPEAFF
NA,NA,TRBV19,TRBJ2-7,TGTGCCAGTAGTATCTTTGGGTCCTACGAGCAGTACTTC,CASSIFGSYEQYF